Following are 20 T cell receptor beta chains from one sample sequenced in a study of cytotoxic CD8 clonotypes in ibrutinib-treated CLL. Method: immunoSEQ multiplex PCR; TCRdb's copy keeps in-frame clones and lacks some. The sample holds over 45,000 clones; over 55% are singletons and the top ten take around 21%. The sequenced sample was PBMCs, obtained after 24 months of ibrutinib treatment. The origin of the receptors is a human donor with chronic lymphocytic leukemia.

This clone has just a few counts. The chain joins TRBV28 to TRBJ2-3, with 11 nucleotides matching TRBD2. Trimming removed 7 bases from V and 6 bases from J; junction bases left unmatched: 21. This CDR3 is 19 amino acids long. CDR1 is MDHEN and CDR2 is SYDVKM in the germline V gene. The CDR3 reads CASNPATPPSSGGVDTQYF. CDR3 DNA: TGTGCCAGCAACCCCGCAACCCCGCCCAGTAGCGGGGGGGTGGATACGCAGTATTTT. Based on the CDR3 plus reference TRBV28 and TRBJ2-3, the full variable domain is DVKVTQSSRYLVKRTGEKVFLECVQDMDHENMFWYRQDPGLGLRLIYFSYDVKMKEKGDIPEGYSVSREKKERFSLILESASTNQTSMYLCASNPATPPSSGGVDTQYFGPGTRLTVL.

This clone was counted between two and nine times. The genes are TRBV6-5 and TRBJ1-1, with 10 bases identical to TRBD1. This CDR3 is 15 amino acids long. From germline, CDR1 is MNHEY and CDR2 SVGAGI. J gave up 10 bases and V 0 bases, and 8 bases lay outside the gene matches. This chain's CDR3 is CASSYSGQGGPGAFF. CDR3 sequence (DNA): TGTGCCAGCAGTTACTCTGGACAGGGGGGGCCTGGAGCTTTCTTT.

This chain uses TRBV10-3 with TRBJ2-3; the D is unclear. Trimming shortened V by 3 bases and J by 5 bases, and 12 bases separated the two germline ends. The CDR3 runs 14 residues. Germline assignment: CDR1 ENHRY and CDR2 SYGVKD. The CDR3: CAISDPLHEDTQYF. CDR3 nucleotide sequence: TGTGCCATCAGTGATCCGCTACACGAAGATACGCAGTATTTT.

The chain recombines TRBV27 with TRBJ1-2; TRBD1 matches 7 bases. Germline V gene sequence: CDR1 MNHEY, CDR2 SMNVEV (reference sequence). The junction had 4 bases not matched to a gene; V was cut back by 6 bases and J by 6 bases. The CDR3 totals 12 residues. As DNA, the CDR3 is TGTGCCAGCAGGAGACAGGGTAATGGCTACACCTTC. This sequence encodes CASRRQGNGYTF.

V is TRBV18 and J is TRBJ2-1; D perhaps matches TRBD2 (6 bases). Germline V CDR1 and CDR2: KGHSH, LQKENI. The CDR3 sequence is 16 residues long. Trimming removed 2 bases from V and 5 bases from J, with 16 bases in between. CDR3 coding DNA: TGTGCCAGCTCACCATTTAGGGTTTGGAGGGACAATGAGCAGTTCTTC. It is translated as CASSPFRVWRDNEQFF.

The genes are TRBV18 and TRBJ1-2, with 7 bases identical to TRBD1. The V gene end was trimmed by 0 bases and the J gene end by 1 base; junction bases not matched to a gene: 2. The CDR3 sequence is 15 residues long. Germline V gene lookup returns CDR1 KGHSH and CDR2 LQKENI. CDR3 nucleotide sequence: TGTGCCAGCTCACCACCGGGACAGAATAACTATGGCTACACCTTC. It specifies CASSPPGQNNYGYTF.

The V call is TRBV7-2, the J call TRBJ1-2; D uncertain. The V end was cut by 5 bases, the J end by 6 bases, with 13 bases between. The CDR3 totals 13 residues. CDR1 and CDR2 (germline): SGHTA, FQGNSA. As DNA, the CDR3 is TGTGCCAGCAGCCAGTACTCGGGCGATGGCTACACCTTC. It codes for CASSQYSGDGYTF.

This clone was picked up many times. Germline is not matched at one junction end, which may reflect a read error. The sample contains more than one DNA sequence encoding this CDR3. J is TRBJ1-2 and V is TRBV5-1, with D unclear. CDR1 is SGHRS, CDR2 YFSETQ, per germline. The length of the CDR3 is 14 residues. The CDR3 DNA is TGTGCCAGCAGCCCCACTCCAAGGAACTATGGCTACACCTTC. This gives the protein CASSPTPRNYGYTF.

V is TRBV27 and J is TRBJ1-5; a weak D match, TRBD1 (5 bases). From germline, CDR1 is MNHEY and CDR2 SMNVEV (reference sequence). CDR3 length equals 15 residues. Trimming removed 2 bases from V and 6 bases from J, with 14 bases in between. In DNA form, the CDR3 reads TGTGCCAGCAGTTTAAGGGGCGGGGGTACTCAGCCCCAGCATTTT. It yields the protein CASSLRGGGTQPQHF.

V is TRBV12-5 and J is TRBJ2-7; a possible D gene is TRBD1 (5 bases). Deletions cut 2 bases from V and 0 bases from J, with 14 bases between. Germline V gene lookup returns CDR1 LGHNT and CDR2 FRNRAP. This CDR3 spans 16 amino acids. CDR3 sequence: CASGLRLRGSSYEQYV. CDR3 coding DNA: TGTGCTAGTGGTTTGCGGCTTAGGGGAAGCTCCTACGAGCAGTACGTC.

The CDR3 here is CASTLDNSGNTIYF. The CDR3 nucleotides are TGTGCCAGCACCCTAGACAACTCTGGAAACACCATATATTTT. The chain carries TRBV13 and TRBJ1-3; D call uncertain. The V end was cut by 7 bases, the J end by 0 bases, with 10 bases between. Germline V gives CDR1 PRHDT, CDR2 FYEKMQ (reference sequence). This CDR3 is 14 amino acids long. Full variable domain (remainder filled in from reference TRBV13 and TRBJ1-3): AAGVIQSPRHLIKEKRETATLKCYPIPRHDTVYWYQQGPGQDPQFLISFYEKMQSDKGSIPDRFSAQQFSDYHSELNMSSLELGDSALYFCASTLDNSGNTIYFGEGSWLTVV.

The rearrangement links TRBV11-3 to TRBJ2-2, with 8 bases identical to TRBD2. V shed 2 bases and J 6 bases; nucleotides not matched to a gene: 5. Germline-derived CDR1 and CDR2 are SGHNT and YENEEA. This CDR3 region has 15 residues. CDR3 coding DNA: TGTGCCAGCAGCTTATACGCGGGGGGATCCGGGGAGCTGTTTTTT. It encodes CASSLYAGGSGELFF.

V is TRBV2 and J is TRBJ1-1; no definite D call. V shed 6 bases and J shed 8 bases, with 10 bases lying between them. The CDR3 is made up of 11 amino acids. The germline gives CDR1 SNHLY, CDR2 FYNNEI. The CDR3 DNA reads TGTGCCAGCAGCTCCGATTTAGAAGCTTTCTTT. It is translated as CASSSDLEAFF.

This clone has at least ten counts. The chain links TRBV6-1 to TRBJ1-1; possibly TRBD1 for D (5 bases). Trimming stripped 1 base from V and 10 bases from J, with 7 bases between. CDR3 length equals 11 residues. CDR1 and CDR2 (germline): MNHNS, SASEGT. CDR3 in amino acids: CASSEVGTAFF. The CDR3 coding sequence is TGTGCCAGCAGTGAAGTGGGGACAGCTTTCTTT.

The chain carries TRBV6-5 and TRBJ1-1; D possibly corresponds to TRBD1 (6 bases). Trimming left V 1 base short and J 4 bases short, with 13 bases between. Germline CDR1 is MNHEY and CDR2 is SVGAGI. The CDR3 totals 15 residues. CDR3 sequence: CASSYLPRGGTEAFF. The DNA of the CDR3 is TGTGCCAGCAGTTACTTACCAAGGGGGGGCACTGAAGCTTTCTTT.

This chain connects TRBV27 to TRBJ2-3; 14 bases align to TRBD2. This CDR3 spans 18 amino acids. V gave up 2 bases and J gave up 4 bases; unmatched junction bases: 8. Germline V CDR1 and CDR2: MNHEY, SMNVEV (reference sequence). The CDR3: CASSLGTSGRRFADTQYF. CDR3 sequence (DNA): TGTGCCAGCAGTTTAGGGACTAGCGGGAGACGGTTCGCAGATACGCAGTATTTT.

The rearrangement uses TRBV7-2 and TRBJ1-4; D is ambiguous. Looked up from germline, CDR1 is SGHTA and CDR2 is FQGNSA. With 3 bases removed from V and 7 bases from J, the gap between germline ends came to 15 bases. CDR3 size: 15 residues. The CDR3 bases are TGTGCCAGCAGCTTTCATAACCCACTGGGTGAAAAACTGTTTTTT. Translating it yields CASSFHNPLGEKLFF.

The J gene is TRBJ1-2, the V gene TRBV19; D not certain. CDR1 is LNHDA and CDR2 is SQIVND in the germline V gene (reference sequence). This CDR3 contains 12 residues. Trimming left V 0 bases short and J 8 bases short, with 7 bases between. The CDR3 reads CASSIEGYGYTF. The DNA for the CDR3 is TGTGCCAGTAGTATAGAAGGGTACGGCTACACCTTC.

Comment on this clone: This may be a read error, as it is one base from a much larger clone. Other DNA sequences in this specimen translate into the identical CDR3. The rearrangement joins TRBV7-2 to TRBJ2-1, with D possibly TRBD1 on 6 matching bases. Looked up from germline, CDR1 is SGHTA and CDR2 is FQGNSA. The CDR3 has 16 residues. The CDR3 protein is CASSLRGTSSYNEQFF. CDR3 DNA sequence: TGTGCTAGCAGCTTGAGGGGGACCAGCTCCTACAATGAGCAGTTCTTC.

The sample holds a few counts of this clone. The rearrangement joins TRBV5-1 to TRBJ2-3; 8 positions match TRBD2. The CDR3 has 15 amino acids. From germline, CDR1 is SGHRS and CDR2 YFSETQ. With V trimmed by 2 bases and J by 2 bases, 4 bases remained unmatched. In nucleotides, the CDR3 is TGCGCCAGCAGCTTCCGTAGCGGGATCACAGATACGCAGTATTTT. Translated, it gives CASSFRSGITDTQYF.